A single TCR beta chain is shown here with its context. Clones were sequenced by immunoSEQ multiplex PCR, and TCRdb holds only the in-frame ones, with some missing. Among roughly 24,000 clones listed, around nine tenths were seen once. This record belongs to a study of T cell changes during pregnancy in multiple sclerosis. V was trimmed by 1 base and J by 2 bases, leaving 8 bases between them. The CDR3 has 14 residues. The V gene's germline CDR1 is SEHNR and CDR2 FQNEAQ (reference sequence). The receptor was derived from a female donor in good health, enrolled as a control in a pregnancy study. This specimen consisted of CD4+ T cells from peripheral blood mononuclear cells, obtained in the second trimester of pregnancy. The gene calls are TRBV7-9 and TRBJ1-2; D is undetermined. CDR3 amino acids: CASSLDLQNYGYTF. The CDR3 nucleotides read TGTGCCAGCAGCTTAGATTTACAGAACTATGGCTACACCTTC. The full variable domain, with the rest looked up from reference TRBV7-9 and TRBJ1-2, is DTGVSQNPRHKITKRGQNVTFRCDPISEHNRLYWYRQTLGQGPEFLTYFQNEAQLEKSRLLSDRFSAERPKGSFSTLEIQRTEQGDSAMYLCASSLDLQNYGYTFGSGTRLTVV.